The entry below describes one T cell receptor beta chain. In the source study's methods: Estimation of nucleated cell counts was performed using reference gene primer amplification. The protocol was immunoSEQ multiplex PCR, while the TCRdb copy is restricted to in-frame clones and leaves out a portion. That table furnishes V, J and clone size, whereas the DNA furnished D and trimming. The sample has some 300,000 clones, approximately 90% seen once; the top ten hold 6% to 8%. This entry comes from a study of blood T cell repertoires in COVID-19. The overall study: COVID-19 samples collected from the United States, Italy and Spain covered acute and convalescent phases.

V was clipped by 8 bases and J by 2 bases, with 22 bases between them. The germline gives CDR1 WNHNN, CDR2 SYGVQD (reference sequence). The length of the CDR3 is 17 residues. The receptor comes from a woman between 50 and 59 years old with COVID-19, enrolled during active disease. The chain has TRBV10-1 and TRBJ1-5; no reliable D call. Input material: peripheral blood. CDR3 sequence reads: CASPESKIPWRNQPQHF. In DNA form, the CDR3 reads TGCGCCAGCCCTGAATCCAAGATACCATGGCGCAATCAGCCCCAGCATTTT.